This T cell receptor beta chain was obtained from a study of human T cells and chemical hapten exposure. As to time point: patch test 1, 2 weeks after DPC sensitization. Treatment meaning: therapeutic diphenylcyclopropenone sensitization with weekly scalp DPC. TCRdb re-called the RACE reads with MiXCR, one entry per CDR3 protein. The sample shows around 50,000 distinct CDR3 sequences, 9.3% of them seen only once. Sample share makes this clonotype medium-sized. This sequence was found in a woman aged 50 to 65 with alopecia areata. Some clones in this sample may be carry-over from other donors' samples. The sample here was whole blood, taken in connection with sensitization to the hapten diphenylcyclopropenone (DPC).

Here the CDR3 DNA reads TGCAGTGCTAGGATAGCGGGAGTGGGCACAGATACGCAGTATTTT. This codes for CSARIAGVGTDTQYF. The chain joins TRBV20-1 to TRBJ2-3; 9 bases are shared with TRBD2. This CDR3 is 15 amino acids long. Germline V gene sequence: CDR1 DFQATT, CDR2 SNEGSKA (reference sequence). J lost 1 base, V lost 3 bases, and 5 bases had no gene match.